The 25 T cell receptor beta chains below all came from one sample that was sequenced in a study of cytomegalovirus exposure and HLA in healthy donors. Here immunoSEQ multiplex PCR was the method, and the copy in TCRdb shows in-frame clones only, minus some. The sample lists about 120,000 clones; 88% were seen once. Sequencing was carried out using PBMCs. The receptors come from a young woman in good health and CMV-seropositive.

The gene calls are TRBV10-3 and TRBJ1-5, with D hard to call. The V gene lost 8 bases and the J gene lost 2 bases, with 19 bases spanning the gap. The germline CDR1 and CDR2 sequences are ENHRY and SYGVKD. CDR3 length equals 16 residues. The CDR3 loop reads CAISRFSTGGNQPQHF. The DNA for the CDR3 is TGTGCCATCTCGAGGTTTTCCACTGGTGGCAATCAGCCCCAGCATTTT.

CDR3 loop: CASGSPGNYGYTF. The DNA for the CDR3 is TGTGCTAGTGGTTCCCCCGGGAATTATGGCTACACCTTC. The V gene is TRBV12-5, the J gene TRBJ1-2; D not certain. CDR1 is LGHNT, CDR2 FRNRAP, per germline. The CDR3 loop spans 13 amino acids. V shed 4 bases and J shed 5 bases, with 11 bases lying between them.

A note on this clone: Other DNA sequences within the sample encode an identical CDR3. The chain uses TRBV2 and TRBJ1-1; tentative D call: TRBD1 (5 bases). The germline gives CDR1 SNHLY, CDR2 FYNNEI. With 6 bases removed from V and 4 bases from J, the gap between germline ends came to 15 bases. This CDR3 is built from 14 residues. The CDR3, as DNA: TGTGCCAGCAGCCTGGGGGGAGGGTTCACTGAAGCTTTCTTT. This translates into CASSLGGGFTEAFF.

The chain links TRBV7-9 to TRBJ2-7, with 11 bases aligning to TRBD2. After removal of 3 bases from V and 1 base from J, the junction contained 5 bases not matched to a gene. Germline CDR1 is SEHNR and CDR2 is FQNEAQ (reference sequence). This CDR3 is built from 16 residues. CDR3 sequence: CASSFASGGTSYEQYF. CDR3 bases: TGTGCCAGCAGCTTCGCTAGCGGGGGGACGTCCTACGAGCAGTACTTC.

The chain couples TRBV30 to TRBJ2-5, with a tentative D call TRBD1 (6 bases). Germline values: CDR1 GTSNPN, CDR2 SVGIG (reference sequence). This CDR3 spans 13 amino acids. V shed 1 base and J shed 5 bases, with 11 bases lying between them. The CDR3 region has the DNA TGTGCCTGGAGTGGCAGGGGAACCGAGACCCAGTACTTC. As protein: CAWSGRGTETQYF.

The CDR3 sequence is CASSIRDRGRVITEAFF. CDR3 coding DNA: TGTGCCAGTAGTATCCGGGACAGGGGGCGCGTAATCACTGAAGCTTTCTTT. J is TRBJ1-1 and V is TRBV19; 12 bases fit TRBD1. The length of the CDR3 is 17 residues. The V and J ends lost 3 bases and 4 bases, in that order; junction bases with no gene match: 9. Looked up from germline, CDR1 is LNHDA and CDR2 is SQIVND (reference sequence).

This clone was observed a handful of times. The chain combines TRBV30 with TRBJ1-2, with 10 bases aligning to TRBD1. Trimming at V came to 5 bases and at J to 6 bases, leaving 0 bases not matched to a gene. Germline loops: CDR1 GTSNPN, CDR2 SVGIG (reference sequence). This CDR3 contains 11 residues. DNA for the CDR3: TGTGCCTGGGGACAGGGGGATGGCTACACCTTC. The encoded protein is CAWGQGDGYTF.

This sequence joins TRBV9 and TRBJ2-5; the D gene is possibly TRBD1 (6 bases). Germline V gene data show CDR1 as SGDLS and CDR2 as YYNGEE. CDR3 length: 15 amino acids. Trimming removed 1 base at V and 2 bases at J, with 12 bases between. The CDR3 DNA reads TGTGCCAGCAGCGTAAGGCCTGGACAGCAAGAGACCCAGTACTTC. Translated: CASSVRPGQQETQYF.

This chain links TRBV7-2 with TRBJ2-3, with 8 bases matching TRBD1. With V trimmed by 4 bases and J by 6 bases, 9 bases remained unmatched. This CDR3 spans 15 amino acids. Germline V lookup: CDR1 SGHTA, CDR2 FQGNSA. CDR3 sequence reads: CASSSRQGWGDTQYF. The DNA for the CDR3 is TGTGCCAGCAGCTCCAGACAGGGGTGGGGGGATACGCAGTATTTT.

The rearrangement uses TRBV9 and TRBJ1-4, with no clear D. Germline assignment: CDR1 SGDLS and CDR2 YYNGEE. The CDR3 has 14 amino acids. Between the trimmed V and J ends, which lost 4 bases and 7 bases, there was a span of 14 bases. CDR3 bases: TGTGCCAGCAGCCGGGAGGGATGGGCTGAAAAACTGTTTTTT. Amino acid sequence: CASSREGWAEKLFF.

This clone was counted only a few times. This chain connects TRBV5-4 to TRBJ1-2, with D perhaps matching TRBD1 (6 bases). The CDR3 loop spans 13 amino acids. The germline V and J ends were trimmed by 3 bases and 7 bases, with 13 bases remaining between them. Germline assignment: CDR1 SGHNT and CDR2 YYREEE (reference sequence). The CDR3 DNA reads TGTGCCAGCAGCTCGGGGGGGGCACTTGGCTACACCTTC. Protein: CASSSGGALGYTF.

The count of this clone is one. This chain links TRBV6-1 with TRBJ1-1, with 10 bases fitting TRBD1. Germline V gene lookup returns CDR1 MNHNS and CDR2 SASEGT. The CDR3 runs to 15 residues. The J segment lost 6 bases and the V segment lost 1 base, leaving 5 bases of the junction unmatched. This CDR3 reads CASSEGPGTGAEAFF. Here the CDR3 DNA reads TGTGCCAGCAGTGAAGGCCCCGGGACAGGGGCTGAAGCTTTCTTT.

This clone was seen just once. This rearrangement joins TRBV30 to TRBJ1-2; TRBD1 matches at 10 bases. This CDR3 is built from 18 residues. V trimming: 4 bases; J trimming: 0 bases; junction bases outside the gene matches: 14. Germline V CDR1 and CDR2: GTSNPN, SVGIG (reference sequence). In DNA, the CDR3 is TGTGCCTGGACCCTGTCCCGGACAGGGGGATGGGCTAACTATGGCTACACCTTC. Amino acids: CAWTLSRTGGWANYGYTF.

This clone was counted between two and nine times. The V call is TRBV6-6, the J call TRBJ2-2; D is unresolved. This CDR3 has 12 amino acids. Germline V gives CDR1 MNHNY, CDR2 SVGAGI (reference sequence). V gave up 11 bases and J gave up 4 bases, with 11 bases separating them. CDR3 bases: TGTGCCTCCTCAGTTGGCACCGGGGAGCTGTTTTTT. Translation: CASSVGTGELFF.

The chain employs TRBV5-8 and TRBJ1-5, with 7 bases that match TRBD1. Germline V gene lookup returns CDR1 SGHTS and CDR2 YDEGEE. The CDR3 length is 17 residues. J lost 5 bases, V lost 3 bases, and 14 bases had no gene match. CDR3 in DNA: TGTGCCAGCAGCTCGAGAAGGATACAGGGGACCTATCAGCCCCAGCATTTT. Protein: CASSSRRIQGTYQPQHF.

The chain carries TRBV7-2 and TRBJ2-7; 11 bases line up with TRBD2. Germline CDR1 reads SGHTA; CDR2 reads FQGNSA. V was pared by 5 bases and J by 3 bases, with 3 bases of the junction left unmatched. This CDR3 has 14 residues. The CDR3 coding sequence is TGTGCCAGCAGCGCACTAGCGGGAGTCTACGAGCAGTACTTC. Translated, it gives CASSALAGVYEQYF.

This chain uses TRBV11-2 with TRBJ2-3; 8 positions agree with TRBD2. V shed 2 bases and J 5 bases; nucleotides not matched to a gene: 12. Germline V gene sequence: CDR1 SGHAT, CDR2 FQNNGV. There are 17 residues in the CDR3. CDR3 DNA: TGTGCCAGCAGCTTACAGCGGAGCGGGAGAGGGTTAGATACGCAGTATTTT. This gives the protein CASSLQRSGRGLDTQYF.

V and J are TRBV7-6 and TRBJ2-6; a weak D match, TRBD2 (6 bases). The V end lost 5 bases, the J end lost 0 bases, and 17 bases lay between the germline ends. The germline V gene has CDR1 SGHVS and CDR2 FNYEAQ. This CDR3 comprises 18 residues. This chain's CDR3 is CASSPSERGVSGANVLTF. The CDR3 DNA sequence: TGTGCCAGCAGCCCCTCCGAGCGCGGGGTCTCTGGGGCCAACGTCCTGACTTTC.

The gene calls are TRBV5-6 and TRBJ1-2; TRBD1 agrees at 10 bases. The CDR3 has 14 residues. V gave up 1 base and J gave up 7 bases; unmatched junction bases: 4. In germline, CDR1 is SGHDT, CDR2 YYEEEE. The CDR3 loop reads CASSLMGQGIGYTF. The CDR3 coding sequence is TGTGCCAGCAGCTTGATGGGACAGGGGATTGGCTACACCTTC.

The V and J genes are TRBV2 and TRBJ2-1, with 8 bases fitting TRBD2. V was clipped by 6 bases and J by 6 bases; unmatched bases: 13. Per germline, CDR1 SNHLY and CDR2 FYNNEI. The CDR3 runs 16 residues. As DNA, the CDR3 is TGTGCCAGCAGAAAGGGACTAGGGCTGGTACGCAATGAGCAGTTCTTC. Translation: CASRKGLGLVRNEQFF.

The rearrangement links TRBV5-5 to TRBJ1-5; the D gene is possibly TRBD1 (6 bases). Trimming removed 1 base at V and 4 bases at J, with 9 bases between. Looked up from germline, CDR1 is SGHKS and CDR2 is YYEKEE (reference sequence). The CDR3 covers 14 residues. The CDR3 DNA reads TGTGCCAGCAGCTTGAGTACAGGGAATCAGCCCCAGCATTTT. Its protein is CASSLSTGNQPQHF.

The chain recombines TRBV4-2 with TRBJ2-1, with D perhaps matching TRBD2 (6 bases). Germline CDR1 is LGHNA and CDR2 is YNFKEQ. CDR3 size: 17 residues. Trimming pared 3 bases from V and 6 bases from J, leaving 21 bases between. The CDR3 nucleotides are TGTGCCAGCAGCCAGTTGGGGAGGTTACTATCGCTCAATGAGCAGTTCTTC. Translation gives CASSQLGRLLSLNEQFF.

This clone has a single count. The genes are TRBV5-1 and TRBJ2-5; weak D call: TRBD2 (6 bases). Trimming removed 1 base at V and 5 bases at J, with 15 bases between. The CDR3 covers 15 residues. Germline V gives CDR1 SGHRS, CDR2 YFSETQ. The CDR3 region is CASSLRGWSSETQYF. The DNA of the CDR3 is TGCGCCAGCAGCTTGCGGGGGTGGAGTTCGGAGACCCAGTACTTC.

This sequence joins TRBV4-1 and TRBJ1-3; D gene unclear. Germline lookup yields CDR1 MGHRA and CDR2 YSYEKL. CDR3 length: 15 residues. V was shortened by 4 bases and J by 0 bases, with 10 bases between the two germline ends. CDR3 nucleotides: TGCGCCAGCAGCCCGTGGGGAGGCTCTGGAAACACCATATATTTT. Protein sequence: CASSPWGGSGNTIYF.

CDR3 protein: CAISDRGTGSQQFF. The CDR3, as DNA: TGTGCCATCAGTGATCGGGGGACAGGGTCTCAGCAGTTCTTC. The chain employs TRBV10-3 and TRBJ2-1, with 9 positions matching TRBD1. CDR1 is ENHRY, CDR2 SYGVKD, per germline. The CDR3 has 14 amino acids. V shed 3 bases and J 11 bases; nucleotides not matched to a gene: 8.